This TCR beta chain stems from a study of CD8+ T cells in alopecia areata. Whole-study context: Patients remained on tofacitinib for 6 to 18 months and then went 6 months without it.

As the sequencing template, cDNA was produced by extracting RNA and reverse transcribing it. Libraries were prepared by immunoSEQ multiplex PCR; TCRdb keeps only in-frame clonotypes and omits some of them. The table shows 150,000 or so clones, with less than 65% occurring only once. Study findings and constraints: Relative to normal scalp, lesional scalp, especially alopecia totalis/universalis, showed higher clonality. Normal-skin resident alphabeta T cells also appear among scalp sample sequences.

Specimens obtained from alopecia areata patients comprised lesional scalp punch biopsies and peripheral blood. A word on this clone: Its antigen is unidentified.

The sequencing here drew on CD8+ T cells sorted from blood, taken at week 0. The origin of this receptor is a human donor with alopecia areata.

The DNA of the CDR3 is TGCGCCAGCAGCCAAGAATGGGGAAACGAGCAGTACTTC. Its translation is CASSQEWGNEQYF. The chain uses TRBV4-1 and TRBJ2-7; D is ambiguous. Per the germline V gene, CDR1 is MGHRA and CDR2 is YSYEKL. The CDR3 sequence is 13 residues long. V dropped 0 bases and J dropped 5 bases, with 8 bases sitting between them.